These 19 T cell receptor beta chains share one sample of origin, sequenced in a study of blood T cell repertoires in COVID-19 (dated by TCRdb to about 2020). Library preparation was by the immunoSEQ multiplex PCR assay. Not all clones reach the TCRdb copy of this immuneACCESS table, which keeps in-frame sequences only. Checked studies attribute under half of the gap to unresolved V genes and leave the rest unexplained. The sample records around 200,000 clones, approximately 87% of which are singletons. The ten biggest clones cover 3% to 3.5% of the sample. Sequences were obtained from PBMCs or T cells enriched from blood (not recorded which). These TCRs come from a woman aged 50 to 65 in a cohort exposed to, infected with or recovered from COVID-19 (not recorded which).

V usage is TRBV14 and J usage is TRBJ2-5; possible D gene TRBD2, 5 bases. Per germline, CDR1 SGHDN and CDR2 FVKESK. The V end lost 3 bases, the J end lost 10 bases, and 9 bases lay between the germline ends. The CDR3 has 11 amino acids. The CDR3 spells CASSHLEVQYF. The CDR3 region has the DNA TGTGCCAGCAGCCACTTGGAGGTCCAGTACTTC.

V and J are TRBV4-1 and TRBJ2-2, with D unclear. V was shortened by 4 bases and J by 1 base, with 4 bases between the two germline ends. Germline V gene data show CDR1 as MGHRA and CDR2 as YSYEKL. The CDR3 covers 13 residues. The CDR3 nucleotides are TGCGCCAGCAGCCTTATGAACACCGGGGAGCTGTTTTTT. Amino acid sequence: CASSLMNTGELFF.

The V call is TRBV21-1, the J call TRBJ2-5; the DNA was not used to check the table's D call, TRBD2. TRBV21-1 counts as a pseudogene. The CDR3 sequence is 17 residues long. CDR3 coding DNA: TGTGCCAGCAGCATGTCACTAGCGGGCCCGGGGGTGGAGACCCAGTACTTC. Its translation: CASSMSLAGPGVETQYF.

The chain carries TRBV15 and TRBJ2-7; D gene ambiguous. This CDR3 comprises 13 residues. The germline gives CDR1 LNHNV, CDR2 YYDKDF (reference sequence). V was cut by 2 bases and J by 0 bases, with 5 bases left in between. CDR3 region: CATSRFGSYEQYF. In nucleotides, the CDR3 is TGTGCCACCAGCAGATTCGGCTCCTACGAGCAGTACTTC.

This chain uses TRBV7-2 with TRBJ1-2; 9 bases are shared with TRBD1. The CDR3 is 13 residues long. Germline V CDR1 and CDR2: SGHTA, FQGNSA. The trim removed 5 bases at V and 9 bases at J, leaving 7 bases unmatched. As DNA, the CDR3 is TGTGCCAGCAGCCCACGGACAGGGGCGAGCTACACCTTC. Protein sequence: CASSPRTGASYTF.

The chain joins TRBV7-6 to TRBJ2-2; D unresolved. V was cut by 1 base and J by 0 bases, with 6 bases left in between. Per germline, CDR1 SGHVS and CDR2 FNYEAQ. The CDR3 is made up of 15 amino acids. Written as DNA, the CDR3 is TGTGCCAGCAGCTTAGAGCAGGCGAACACCGGGGAGCTGTTTTTT. This encodes CASSLEQANTGELFF.

The chain combines TRBV6-5 with TRBJ1-1; unclear D gene. Trimming removed 2 bases at V and 2 bases at J, with 9 bases between. Germline loops: CDR1 MNHEY, CDR2 SVGAGI. The CDR3 spans 14 residues. CDR3 sequence reads: CASSYSPANTEAFF. In DNA, the CDR3 is TGTGCCAGCAGTTACAGCCCCGCTAACACTGAAGCTTTCTTT.

V usage is TRBV6-5 and J usage is TRBJ1-1; D unclear. Between the trimmed V and J ends, which lost 4 bases and 5 bases, there was a span of 14 bases. Germline values: CDR1 MNHEY, CDR2 SVGAGI. The CDR3 sequence is 14 residues long. CDR3 in DNA: TGTGCCAGCAGTTTATTAACTAGTGGAACTGAAGCTTTCTTT. Its translation: CASSLLTSGTEAFF.

This clone was seen only a few times. J is TRBJ2-5 and V is TRBV28; D ambiguous. V was clipped by 2 bases and J by 4 bases, with 11 bases between them. The CDR3 runs to 14 residues. Per germline, CDR1 MDHEN and CDR2 SYDVKM. CDR3 amino acids: CASSLSRRRETQYF. CDR3 nucleotides: TGTGCCAGCAGTTTAAGCAGGCGCAGAGAGACCCAGTACTTC. The whole variable domain, remainder taken from reference TRBV28 and TRBJ2-5, is DVKVTQSSRYLVKRTGEKVFLECVQDMDHENMFWYRQDPGLGLRLIYFSYDVKMKEKGDIPEGYSVSREKKERFSLILESASTNQTSMYLCASSLSRRRETQYFGPGTRLLVL.

The genes are TRBV5-6 and TRBJ2-4; TRBD1 might be the D (6 bases). The ends were cut back, 2 bases at V and 1 base at J, with 7 bases in the middle. The CDR3 has 14 amino acids. Germline V gene sequence: CDR1 SGHDT, CDR2 YYEEEE. CDR3 sequence: CASSLRGAKNIQYF. The CDR3 region has the DNA TGTGCCAGCAGCTTAAGGGGGGCCAAAAACATTCAGTACTTC.

The CDR3 DNA reads as TGTGCCAGTAGTATAAGGTCCGGAGATGCGGGGGGCTACACCTTC. This encodes CASSIRSGDAGGYTF. This rearrangement joins TRBV19 to TRBJ1-2; D not resolved. V lost 2 bases, J lost 8 bases, and 18 bases lay in between. CDR1 and CDR2 (germline): LNHDA, SQIVND (reference sequence). The CDR3 consists of 15 residues.

V usage is TRBV27 and J usage is TRBJ2-3, with TRBD2 matching 11 bases. CDR3 size: 18 residues. Losses at the gene ends were 5 bases for V and 2 bases for J; bases not matched to a gene: 12. CDR1 and CDR2 (germline): MNHEY, SMNVEV (reference sequence). The CDR3 here is CASSPSMGLAAYTDTQYF. The CDR3 nucleotides read TGTGCCAGCAGTCCGAGTATGGGACTAGCGGCTTACACAGATACGCAGTATTTT.

The chain is built from TRBV27 and TRBJ2-7; 7 nucleotides line up with TRBD2. The trim removed 7 bases at V and 1 base at J, leaving 4 bases unmatched. Germline V lookup: CDR1 MNHEY, CDR2 SMNVEV (reference sequence). There are 13 residues in the CDR3. This chain's CDR3 is CASKPSGSYEQYF. CDR3 DNA sequence: TGTGCCAGCAAGCCTAGCGGATCCTACGAGCAGTACTTC.

V is TRBV6-5 and J is TRBJ2-2; no definite D call. The CDR3 runs 12 residues. Germline V gene data show CDR1 as MNHEY and CDR2 as SVGAGI. The V end lost 5 bases, the J end lost 13 bases, and 14 bases lay between the germline ends. The CDR3 sequence is CASSPASGRLFF. Here the CDR3 DNA reads TGTGCCAGCAGTCCCGCGTCCGGTCGGCTGTTTTTT.

CDR3 nucleotide sequence: TGTGCCACCAGTGATCCAAAGACAGGGCCCAAAGAGACCCAGTACTTC. Translating it yields CATSDPKTGPKETQYF. The chain couples TRBV24-1 to TRBJ2-5; the match to TRBD1 covers 7 bases. Losses at the gene ends were 3 bases for V and 3 bases for J; bases not matched to a gene: 9. The CDR3 is made up of 16 amino acids. CDR1 and CDR2 (germline): KGHDR, SFDVKD.

This clone was recorded only once. The genes are TRBV5-8 and TRBJ2-1; 8 nucleotides agree with TRBD2. Germline V gene sequence: CDR1 SGHTS, CDR2 YDEGEE. With V trimmed by 6 bases and J by 3 bases, 8 bases remained unmatched. CDR3 length equals 15 residues. DNA for the CDR3: TGTGCCAGCAACCCGAGCGGGGGAAGCTACAATGAGCAGTTCTTC. Its protein product is CASNPSGGSYNEQFF.

The CDR3 sequence: CASSQGLRGAGGYTF. In nucleotides, the CDR3 is TGTGCCAGCAGCCAAGGACTCCGGGGGGCTGGAGGCTACACCTTC. The chain has TRBV3-1 (or the pseudogene TRBV3-2) and TRBJ1-2, with D perhaps matching TRBD1 (6 bases). The germline V gene has CDR1 LGHDT and CDR2 YNNKEL (reference sequence). Trimming stripped 1 base from V and 8 bases from J, with 17 bases between. This CDR3 is 15 amino acids long.

Comments on this clone: This same CDR3 is encoded by further DNA sequences in the sample. The rearrangement joins TRBV9 to TRBJ1-2; 7 bases match TRBD1. V lost 3 bases and J lost 8; bases outside the gene matches: 4. Germline CDR1 is SGDLS and CDR2 is YYNGEE. This CDR3 comprises 12 residues. CDR3 sequence reads: CASSATGVGYTF. CDR3 DNA sequence: TGTGCCAGCAGCGCAACAGGGGTCGGCTACACCTTC. Together with reference TRBV9 and TRBJ1-2, the CDR3 gives the full variable domain: DSGVTQTPKHLITATGQRVTLRCSPRSGDLSVYWYQQSLDQGLQFLIQYYNGEERAKGNILERFSAQQFPDLHSELNLSSLELGDSALYFCASSATGVGYTFGSGTRLTVV.

This clone has a single count. The chain combines TRBV20-1 with TRBJ2-3; D is undetermined. Germline values: CDR1 DFQATT, CDR2 SNEGSKA (reference sequence). The CDR3 sequence is 11 residues long. Deletions cut 6 bases from V and 1 base from J, with 5 bases between. Written as DNA, the CDR3 is TGCAGTGCCGCGCGCACAGATACGCAGTATTTT. It codes for CSAARTDTQYF.